This T cell receptor (beta chain) was identified in a study of Graves' ophthalmopathy and Graves' hyperthyroidism. Patients were left out if they had other autoimmune diseases, uncontrolled infections, pregnancy or lactation. Germline V gene sequence: CDR1 MNHNS, CDR2 SASEGT. CDR3 size: 16 residues. V was shortened by 5 bases and J by 2 bases, with 16 bases between the two germline ends. The authors amplified TCR beta CDR3 regions from RNA transcripts. First-round RT-PCR with HTBI primers preceded a second-round multiplex PCR. In TCRdb, the multiplex PCR reads were re-called with MiXCR into one record per CDR3 protein. The sample yields 400,000 to 450,000 distinct CDR3 sequences, roughly 20% seen once.

V and J are TRBV6-1 and TRBJ1-5; D gene ambiguous. The clonotype comes from a woman between 18 and 29 years old with stable Graves' hyperthyroidism. The source material was peripheral blood. This CDR3 is CASSPRAQRGNQPQHF. The CDR3 region has the DNA TGTGCCAGCAGTCCCCGAGCCCAGAGAGGCAATCAGCCCCAGCATTTT.